This T cell receptor (beta chain) was sequenced in a study of blood T cell repertoires in COVID-19. Methods used by the authors: Nucleated cell counts were estimated from reference gene primer amplification. The assay was immunoSEQ multiplex PCR, and TCRdb's table has in-frame clones only and misses some. The V and J calls and clone size were taken over from that table, and D and trimming were inferred from the DNA. Of approximately 170,000 clones in the sample, roughly 87% were seen once. This CDR3 comprises 14 residues. In germline, CDR1 is SGHTA, CDR2 FQGNSA. J was trimmed by 5 bases and V by 5 bases; bases with no gene match: 7.

Material: peripheral blood. The V call is TRBV7-2, the J call TRBJ2-3; TRBD1 matches 7 bases. The receptor was derived from a woman aged 70 to 79 with COVID-19, enrolled during active disease. CDR3 sequence (DNA): TGTGCCAGCAGCCTGACAGGGTGGGTAGATACGCAGTATTTT. Amino acid sequence: CASSLTGWVDTQYF.